This TCR beta chain was sequenced during a study of beta chain features in type 1 diabetes. Looking at the study overall: Sorted cells from all samples, numbering 107,917,701, were examined. General study points: Across all four CD4+ subsets, people with type 1 diabetes showed modestly shorter TCRB CDR3s.

A word on this clone: Its cognate antigen is unknown.

One heparinised draw of blood, averaging around 120 mL, came from each donor. TCRB transcripts that were expressed got sequenced, as all of the isolated RNA had been reverse transcribed. Method: immunoSEQ multiplex PCR; TCRdb's copy keeps in-frame clones and lacks some. The sample consists of 330,000 or so clones, over 10% of them appearing once. This clonotype originated in a young woman with type 1 diabetes. The specimen was naive CD4+ T cells from blood.

The CDR3 protein is CASSLDRQYEQYF. The CDR3 DNA is TGTGCCAGCAGTTTAGACAGGCAATACGAGCAGTACTTC. The rearrangement uses TRBV28 and TRBJ2-7; the D gene is possibly TRBD1 (6 bases). Trimming cost V 2 bases and J 4 bases, with 9 bases left between them. Germline values: CDR1 MDHEN, CDR2 SYDVKM. The CDR3 has 13 residues.